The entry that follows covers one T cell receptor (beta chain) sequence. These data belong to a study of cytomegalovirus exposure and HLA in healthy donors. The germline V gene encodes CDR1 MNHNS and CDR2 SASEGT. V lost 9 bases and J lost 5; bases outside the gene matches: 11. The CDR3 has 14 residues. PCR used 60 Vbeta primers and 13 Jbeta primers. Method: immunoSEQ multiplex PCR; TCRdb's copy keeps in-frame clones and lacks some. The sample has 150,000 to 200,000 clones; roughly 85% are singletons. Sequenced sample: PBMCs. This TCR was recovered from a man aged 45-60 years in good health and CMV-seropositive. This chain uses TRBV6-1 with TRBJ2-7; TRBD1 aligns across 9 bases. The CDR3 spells CASSAGQGPHEQYV. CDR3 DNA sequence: TGTGCCAGTTCTGCGGGACAGGGTCCCCACGAGCAGTACGTC.